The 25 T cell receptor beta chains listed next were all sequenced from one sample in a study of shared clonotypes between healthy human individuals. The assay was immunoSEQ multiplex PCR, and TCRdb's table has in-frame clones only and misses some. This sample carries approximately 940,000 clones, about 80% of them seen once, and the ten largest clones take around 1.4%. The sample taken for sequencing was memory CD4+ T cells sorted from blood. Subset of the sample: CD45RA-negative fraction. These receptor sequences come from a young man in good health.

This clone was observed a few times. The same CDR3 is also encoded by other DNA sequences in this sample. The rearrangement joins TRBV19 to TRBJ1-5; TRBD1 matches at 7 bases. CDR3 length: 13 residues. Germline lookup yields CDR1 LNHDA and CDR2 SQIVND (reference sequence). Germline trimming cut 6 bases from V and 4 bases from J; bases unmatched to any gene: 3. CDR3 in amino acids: CASSTDRNQPQHF. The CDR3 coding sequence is TGTGCCAGTAGCACGGACAGGAATCAGCCCCAGCATTTT.

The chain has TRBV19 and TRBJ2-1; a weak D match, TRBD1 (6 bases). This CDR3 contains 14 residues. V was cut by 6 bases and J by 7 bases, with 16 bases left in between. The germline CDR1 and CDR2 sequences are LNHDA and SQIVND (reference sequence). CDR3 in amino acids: CASSLNTGKNEQFF. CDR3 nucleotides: TGTGCCAGTAGCCTGAACACAGGGAAAAATGAGCAGTTCTTC.

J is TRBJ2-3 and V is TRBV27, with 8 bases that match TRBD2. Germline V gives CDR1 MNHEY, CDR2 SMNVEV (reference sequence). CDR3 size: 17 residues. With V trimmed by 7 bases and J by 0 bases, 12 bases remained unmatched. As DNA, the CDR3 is TGTGCCAGCAAGCAGGCCGGGAGGGGGACAAGCACAGATACGCAGTATTTT. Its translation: CASKQAGRGTSTDTQYF.

This chain's CDR3 is CASSLHSGAAGELFF. CDR3 bases: TGCGCCAGCAGCTTGCATTCGGGGGCGGCCGGGGAGCTGTTTTTT. The V and J genes are TRBV5-1 and TRBJ2-2; D is possibly TRBD1 or TRBD2 (6 bases each). The CDR3 spans 15 residues. V was cut by 1 base and J by 6 bases, with 13 bases left in between. CDR1 SGHRS and CDR2 YFSETQ come from the germline V gene. The full variable domain, rest sourced from reference TRBV5-1 and TRBJ2-2, is KAGVTQTPRYLIKTRGQQVTLSCSPISGHRSVSWYQQTPGQGLQFLFEYFSETQRNKGNFPGRFSGRQFSNSRSEMNVSTLELGDSALYLCASSLHSGAAGELFFGEGSRLTVL.

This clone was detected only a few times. The CDR3 loop reads CASRNGGRTTNEKLFF. The CDR3 DNA sequence: TGCGCCAGCAGAAATGGAGGGCGCACAACTAATGAAAAACTGTTTTTT. The rearrangement joins TRBV5-1 to TRBJ1-4; D unresolved. Looked up from germline, CDR1 is SGHRS and CDR2 is YFSETQ. V lost 5 bases and J lost 0, with 14 bases in between. The CDR3 covers 16 residues.

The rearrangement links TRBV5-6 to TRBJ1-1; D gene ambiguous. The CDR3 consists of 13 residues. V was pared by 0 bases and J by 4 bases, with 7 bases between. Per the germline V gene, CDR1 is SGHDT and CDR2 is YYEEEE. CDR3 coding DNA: TGTGCCAGCAGCTTGGGCGGGGTCACTGAAGCTTTCTTT. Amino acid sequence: CASSLGGVTEAFF.

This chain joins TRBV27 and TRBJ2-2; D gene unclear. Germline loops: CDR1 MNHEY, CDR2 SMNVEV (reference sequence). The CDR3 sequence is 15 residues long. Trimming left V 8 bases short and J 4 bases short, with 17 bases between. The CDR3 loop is CASQSQFGITGELFF. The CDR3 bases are TGTGCCAGCCAATCTCAGTTTGGAATCACCGGGGAGCTGTTTTTT.

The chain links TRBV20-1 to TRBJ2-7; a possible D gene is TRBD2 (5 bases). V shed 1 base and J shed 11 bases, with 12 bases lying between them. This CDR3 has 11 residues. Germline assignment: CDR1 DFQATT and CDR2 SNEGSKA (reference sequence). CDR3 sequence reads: CSARASKSEYF. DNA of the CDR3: TGCAGTGCTAGAGCTAGCAAATCCGAGTACTTC.

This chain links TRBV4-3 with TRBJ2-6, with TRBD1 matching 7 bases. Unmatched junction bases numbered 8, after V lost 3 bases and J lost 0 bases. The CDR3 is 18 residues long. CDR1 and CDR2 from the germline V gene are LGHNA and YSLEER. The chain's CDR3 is CASSQDRLLFSGANVLTF. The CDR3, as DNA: TGCGCCAGCAGCCAGGACAGGCTGCTGTTCTCTGGGGCCAACGTCCTGACTTTC.

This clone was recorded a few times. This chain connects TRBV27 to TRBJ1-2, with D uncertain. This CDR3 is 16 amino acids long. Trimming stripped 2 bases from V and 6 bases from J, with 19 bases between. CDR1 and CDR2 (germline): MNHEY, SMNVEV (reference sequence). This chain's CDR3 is CASSLRYSGIVDGYTF. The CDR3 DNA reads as TGTGCCAGCAGTTTAAGGTATTCGGGGATCGTGGATGGCTACACCTTC.

The CDR3 DNA reads as TGTGCCAGCAGCTTGGGTACAGGGGCCCCAGGATACAATGAGCAGTTCTTC. This codes for CASSLGTGAPGYNEQFF. The V and J genes are TRBV5-6 and TRBJ2-1; TRBD1 agrees at 7 bases. There are 17 residues in the CDR3. Trimming removed 0 bases from V and 4 bases from J; junction bases left unmatched: 10. Germline CDR1 is SGHDT and CDR2 is YYEEEE. The full variable domain, with the rest looked up from reference TRBV5-6 and TRBJ2-1, is DAGVTQSPTHLIKTRGQQVTLRCSPKSGHDTVSWYQQALGQGPQFIFQYYEEEERQRGNFPDRFSGHQFPNYSSELNVNALLLGDSALYLCASSLGTGAPGYNEQFFGPGTRLTVL.

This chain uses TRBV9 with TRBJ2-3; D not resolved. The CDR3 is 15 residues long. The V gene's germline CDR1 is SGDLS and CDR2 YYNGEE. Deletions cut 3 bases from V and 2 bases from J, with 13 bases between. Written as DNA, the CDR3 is TGTGCCAGCAGCGCCCTTGTGTCCCCCACAGATACGCAGTATTTT. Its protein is CASSALVSPTDTQYF.

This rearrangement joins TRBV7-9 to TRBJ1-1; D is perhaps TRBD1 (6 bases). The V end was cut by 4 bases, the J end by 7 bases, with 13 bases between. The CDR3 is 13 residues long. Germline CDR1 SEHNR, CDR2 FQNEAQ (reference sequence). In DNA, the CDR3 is TGTGCCAGCAGCTCAACAGGGCCCAATGAAGCTTTCTTT. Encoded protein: CASSSTGPNEAFF.

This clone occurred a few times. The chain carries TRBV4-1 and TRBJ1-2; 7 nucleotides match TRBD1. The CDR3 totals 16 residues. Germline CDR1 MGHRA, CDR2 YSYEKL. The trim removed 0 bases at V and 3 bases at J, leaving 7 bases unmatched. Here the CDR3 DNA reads TGCGCCAGCAGCCAAGATCCCACGGGACAGTACTATGGCTACACCTTC. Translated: CASSQDPTGQYYGYTF.

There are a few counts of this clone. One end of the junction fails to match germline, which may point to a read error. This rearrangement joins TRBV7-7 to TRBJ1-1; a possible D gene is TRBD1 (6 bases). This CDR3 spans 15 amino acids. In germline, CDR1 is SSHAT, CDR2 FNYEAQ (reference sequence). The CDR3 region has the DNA TGTGCTAGCAGCTTAACCCCCGACAGGAGAAGCGAAGCTTTCTTT. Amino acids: CASSLTPDRRSEAFF.

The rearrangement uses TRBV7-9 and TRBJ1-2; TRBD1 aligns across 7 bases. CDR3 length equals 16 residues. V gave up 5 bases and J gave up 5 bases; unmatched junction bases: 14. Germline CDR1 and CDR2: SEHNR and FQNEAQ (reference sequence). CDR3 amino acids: CASSVQGESQKYGYTF. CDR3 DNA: TGTGCCAGCAGCGTGCAGGGGGAGAGTCAAAAGTATGGCTACACCTTC.

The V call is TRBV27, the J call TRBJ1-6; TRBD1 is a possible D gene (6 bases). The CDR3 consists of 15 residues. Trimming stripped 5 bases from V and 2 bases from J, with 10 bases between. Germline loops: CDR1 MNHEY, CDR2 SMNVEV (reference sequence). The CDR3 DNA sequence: TGTGCCAGCAGTCAGGGGACCCCCTATAATTCACCCCTCCACTTT. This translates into CASSQGTPYNSPLHF.

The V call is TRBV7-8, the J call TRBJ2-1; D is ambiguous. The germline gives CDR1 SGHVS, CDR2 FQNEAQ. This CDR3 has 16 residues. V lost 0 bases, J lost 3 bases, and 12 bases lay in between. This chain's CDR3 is CASSLAALTIYNEQFF. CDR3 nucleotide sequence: TGTGCCAGCAGCTTAGCGGCTCTTACAATCTACAATGAGCAGTTCTTC.

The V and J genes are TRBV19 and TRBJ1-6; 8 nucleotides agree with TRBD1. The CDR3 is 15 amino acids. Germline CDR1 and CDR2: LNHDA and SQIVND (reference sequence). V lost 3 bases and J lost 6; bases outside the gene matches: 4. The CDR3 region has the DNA TGTGCCAGTAGTATCCAGGGGGCTTCTAATTCACCCCTCCACTTT. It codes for CASSIQGASNSPLHF.

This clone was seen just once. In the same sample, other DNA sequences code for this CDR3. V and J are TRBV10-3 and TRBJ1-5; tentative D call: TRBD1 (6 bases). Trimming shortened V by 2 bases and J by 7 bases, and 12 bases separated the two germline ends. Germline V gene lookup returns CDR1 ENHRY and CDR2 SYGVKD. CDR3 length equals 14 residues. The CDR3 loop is CAISEGQLRQPQHF. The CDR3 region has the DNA TGTGCCATCAGTGAGGGACAGCTTCGGCAGCCCCAGCATTTT.

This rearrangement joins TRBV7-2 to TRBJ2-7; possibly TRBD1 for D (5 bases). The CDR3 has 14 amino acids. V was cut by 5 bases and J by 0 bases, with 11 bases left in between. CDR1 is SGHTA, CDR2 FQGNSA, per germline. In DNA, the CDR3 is TGTGCCAGCAGCCTACAGGAAATCTCCTACGAGCAGTACTTC. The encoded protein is CASSLQEISYEQYF.

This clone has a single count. The CDR3 DNA follows: TGCGCCAGCGGACGGGACCTAGGCGCCGGGGAGCTGTTTTTT. This translates into CASGRDLGAGELFF. The V gene is TRBV4-3, the J gene TRBJ2-2; D tentatively fits TRBD1 or TRBD2 (5 bases each). This CDR3 contains 14 residues. The V end was cut by 8 bases, the J end by 6 bases, with 16 bases between. The germline CDR1 and CDR2 sequences are LGHNA and YSLEER.

Here the CDR3 reads CASTRDLNEKLFF. CDR3 sequence (DNA): TGTGCCAGCACCAGGGACCTTAATGAAAAACTGTTTTTT. The rearrangement links TRBV11-2 to TRBJ1-4, with D possibly TRBD1 on 5 matching bases. The germline CDR1 and CDR2 sequences are SGHAT and FQNNGV. The CDR3 sequence is 13 residues long. V was shortened by 7 bases and J by 4 bases, with 10 bases between the two germline ends.

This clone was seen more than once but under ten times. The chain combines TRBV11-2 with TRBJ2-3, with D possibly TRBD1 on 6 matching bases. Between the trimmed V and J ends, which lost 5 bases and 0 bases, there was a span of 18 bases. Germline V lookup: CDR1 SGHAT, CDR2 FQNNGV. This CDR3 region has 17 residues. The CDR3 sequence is CASSPGASVLSTDTQYF. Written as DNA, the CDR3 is TGTGCCAGCAGCCCAGGGGCCAGCGTCCTTAGCACAGATACGCAGTATTTT.

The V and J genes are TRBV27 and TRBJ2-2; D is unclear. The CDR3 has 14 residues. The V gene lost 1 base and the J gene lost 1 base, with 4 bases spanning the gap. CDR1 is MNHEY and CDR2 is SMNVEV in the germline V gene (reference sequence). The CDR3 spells CASSLYVNTGELFF. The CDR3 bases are TGTGCCAGCAGTTTATATGTGAACACCGGGGAGCTGTTTTTT.